The rows below give T cell receptor beta chains drawn from one sample of a study of blood T cells in healthy people across ages. TCRdb passed the 5' RACE reads through MiXCR, listing each CDR3 protein once. The profile shows roughly 680,000 distinct CDR3 sequences, around 49% of them singletons. Sequencing was carried out using blood. These receptor sequences come from a woman aged 60-70 years in good health. The CDR3 runs from the conserved cysteine through the conserved F or W. A D gene is named only where the DNA matches it firmly. Where a row states a size, it is once, few, many or the class of an expanded clone; other rows omit it.

V	D	size	J	DNA	CDR3
TRBV14	.	few	TRBJ1-2	TGTGCCAGCAGCCAGAGAAGAGCCGACGGCTACACCTTC	CASSQRRADGYTF
TRBV27	TRBD2	.	TRBJ2-1	TGTGCCAGCAGTTCCGAGGGACTAGCGAGAGCCAATGAGCAGTTCTTC	CASSSEGLARANEQFF
TRBV28	TRBD1	few	TRBJ1-2	TGTGCCAGCATTGGGTCCCCAGGGGGTGGCTACACCTTC	CASIGSPGGGYTF
TRBV27	TRBD1	.	TRBJ2-5	TGTGCCAGCAGCCCGGACAGGGCTTCCTACAATGAGCAGTACTTC	CASSPDRASYNEQYF
TRBV24-1	TRBD1	.	TRBJ2-1	TGTGCCACCAGTGATTTGGACAGGGAGTCCTACAATGAGCAGTTCTTC	CATSDLDRESYNEQFF
TRBV6-1	TRBD2	few	TRBJ2-7	TGTGCCAGCAGTGTACTAGCGGGAAGGAACGAGCAGTACTTC	CASSVLAGRNEQYF
TRBV29-1	.	once	TRBJ2-1	TGCTGCGCCCGTAGTGGACAGTCCCAGGGGCAGTTCTTC	CCARSGQSQGQFF
TRBV20-1	.	few	TRBJ2-7	TGCAGTGCTAGTAAAGGGGCCCCTTACGAGCAGTACTTC	CSASKGAPYEQYF
TRBV20-1	.	.	TRBJ2-7	TGCAGTGCTAGCCGGAGTACCTACGAGCAGTACTTC	CSASRSTYEQYF
TRBV12-3/TRBV12-4	.	.	TRBJ1-1	TGTGCCAGCAGTCCCCGGGCCGGGGGGTGGGCTGAAGCTTTCTTT	CASSPRAGGWAEAFF
TRBV20-1	TRBD1	.	TRBJ2-7	TGCAGCGACCGACCCCGGGACAGGTACTACGAGCAGTACTTC	CSDRPRDRYYEQYF